A selection of T cell receptor beta chains follows, all from one sample in a study of cytomegalovirus exposure and HLA in healthy donors. Here immunoSEQ multiplex PCR was the method, and the copy in TCRdb shows in-frame clones only, minus some. The table has about 140,000 clones, just under 85% seen once. The sample taken for sequencing was PBMCs. The receptors shown here come from a woman aged 40 to 49 in good health and CMV-seronegative. Both conserved end residues are part of each CDR3. The D gene is left open where the match is weak. Size is omitted from some rows. Given values are once, few, many or a class for expanded clones.

abundance: .; len: 16; j_gene: TRBJ2-2; v_gene: TRBV7-9; d_gene: .; CDR3aa: CASSLVGGFSTGELFF; CDR3nt: TGTGCCAGCAGCTTAGTTGGCGGGTTTTCAACCGGGGAGCTGTTTTTT
abundance: once; len: 18; j_gene: TRBJ2-3; v_gene: TRBV2; d_gene: .; CDR3aa: CASGVSGLLGASTDTQYF; CDR3nt: TGTGCCAGCGGGGTTAGCGGCTTACTTGGTGCTAGCACAGATACGCAGTATTTT
abundance: .; len: 16; j_gene: TRBJ2-5; v_gene: TRBV19; d_gene: TRBD1; CDR3aa: CASSFGSGQGLETQYF; CDR3nt: TGTGCCAGTAGTTTCGGGTCCGGACAGGGCTTGGAGACCCAGTACTTC
abundance: .; len: 14; j_gene: TRBJ2-1; v_gene: TRBV5-4; d_gene: .; CDR3aa: CASSLTSSHNEQFF; CDR3nt: TGTGCCAGCAGCTTGACTAGTTCTCACAATGAGCAGTTCTTC
abundance: .; len: 15; j_gene: TRBJ2-7; v_gene: TRBV5-5; d_gene: TRBD1; CDR3aa: CASGGGTGDFYEQYF; CDR3nt: TGTGCCAGCGGGGGGGGGACAGGGGACTTCTACGAGCAGTACTTC
abundance: .; len: 14; j_gene: TRBJ2-4; v_gene: TRBV5-6; d_gene: .; CDR3aa: CASSLFGRSDIQYF; CDR3nt: TGTGCCAGCAGCTTGTTTGGGCGTAGCGACATTCAGTACTTC
abundance: .; len: 16; j_gene: TRBJ1-4; v_gene: TRBV7-9; d_gene: TRBD1; CDR3aa: CSSSPYRGSPNEKLFF; CDR3nt: TGTTCCAGCAGCCCTTACAGGGGGTCTCCTAATGAAAAACTGTTTTTT
abundance: .; len: 15; j_gene: TRBJ1-5; v_gene: TRBV5-1; d_gene: .; CDR3aa: CASSFTGHSNQPQHF; CDR3nt: TGCGCCAGCAGCTTTACAGGACATAGCAATCAGCCCCAGCATTTT
abundance: once; len: 18; j_gene: TRBJ2-1; v_gene: TRBV11-2; d_gene: TRBD2; CDR3aa: CASSARGSGRVTYNEQFF; CDR3nt: TGTGCCAGCAGCGCGCGGGGGAGCGGGAGAGTAACCTACAATGAGCAGTTCTTC
abundance: .; len: 19; j_gene: TRBJ1-5; v_gene: TRBV28; d_gene: TRBD1; CDR3aa: CAGSFLGTGGFGGNQPQHF; CDR3nt: TGTGCCGGCAGTTTTCTTGGGACAGGGGGTTTTGGTGGCAATCAGCCCCAGCATTTT
abundance: .; len: 14; j_gene: TRBJ1-3; v_gene: TRBV7-9; d_gene: .; CDR3aa: CASSPLGAGNTIYF; CDR3nt: TGTGCCAGCAGCCCCCTGGGGGCCGGAAACACCATATATTTT
abundance: .; len: 15; j_gene: TRBJ2-1; v_gene: TRBV6-5; d_gene: TRBD1; CDR3aa: CASSQDRARWNEQFF; CDR3nt: TGTGCCAGCAGCCAAGACAGGGCGCGTTGGAATGAGCAGTTCTTC
abundance: .; len: 13; j_gene: TRBJ1-2; v_gene: TRBV2; d_gene: TRBD1; CDR3aa: CANRDRRNYGYTF; CDR3nt: TGTGCCAACAGGGACAGAAGAAACTATGGCTACACCTTC
abundance: few; len: 14; j_gene: TRBJ1-5; v_gene: TRBV28; d_gene: TRBD1; CDR3aa: CASSPGTGYQPQHF; CDR3nt: TGTGCCAGCAGCCCCGGGACAGGGTATCAGCCCCAGCATTTT
abundance: few; len: 13; j_gene: TRBJ2-3; v_gene: TRBV6-1; d_gene: TRBD1; CDR3aa: CASSDGDRETQYF; CDR3nt: TGTGCCAGCAGTGACGGGGACAGGGAGACGCAGTATTTT
abundance: .; len: 14; j_gene: TRBJ1-2; v_gene: TRBV6-1; d_gene: .; CDR3aa: CASSDGGANYGYTF; CDR3nt: TGTGCCAGCAGTGATGGCGGAGCTAACTATGGCTACACCTTC
abundance: .; len: 16; j_gene: TRBJ1-4; v_gene: TRBV27; d_gene: TRBD1; CDR3aa: CASRGMDRGYNEKLFF; CDR3nt: TGTGCCAGCAGGGGGATGGACAGGGGCTATAATGAAAAACTGTTTTTT
abundance: .; len: 12; j_gene: TRBJ2-7; v_gene: TRBV29-1; d_gene: TRBD1; CDR3aa: CSVGTGGNEQYF; CDR3nt: TGCAGCGTGGGGACAGGGGGCAACGAGCAGTACTTC
abundance: .; len: 14; j_gene: TRBJ1-1; v_gene: TRBV5-1; d_gene: .; CDR3aa: CASSLVQANTEAFF; CDR3nt: TGCGCCAGCAGCTTGGTGCAGGCGAACACTGAAGCTTTCTTT
abundance: few; len: 15; j_gene: TRBJ1-1; v_gene: TRBV14; d_gene: .; CDR3aa: CASSQASGLNTEAFF; CDR3nt: TGTGCCAGCAGCCAAGCGTCAGGGTTGAACACTGAAGCTTTCTTT
abundance: .; len: 14; j_gene: TRBJ2-1; v_gene: TRBV5-1; d_gene: TRBD2; CDR3aa: CASSFPTGLNEQFF; CDR3nt: TGCGCCAGCAGCTTCCCTACGGGACTAAATGAGCAGTTCTTC
abundance: .; len: 12; j_gene: TRBJ2-7; v_gene: TRBV5-5; d_gene: .; CDR3aa: CASSLSYYEQYF; CDR3nt: TGTGCCAGCAGCTTGTCCTATTACGAGCAGTACTTC
abundance: .; len: 14; j_gene: TRBJ2-7; v_gene: TRBV9; d_gene: TRBD2; CDR3aa: CASSRGLADYEQYF; CDR3nt: TGTGCCAGCAGCCGGGGACTAGCGGACTACGAGCAGTACTTC
abundance: .; len: 15; j_gene: TRBJ1-3; v_gene: TRBV5-1; d_gene: .; CDR3aa: CASSLGQTSGNTIYF; CDR3nt: TGCGCCAGCAGCTTGGGACAAACCTCTGGAAACACCATATATTTT
abundance: .; len: 9; j_gene: TRBJ1-5; v_gene: TRBV6-6; d_gene: .; CDR3aa: CASSQPQHF; CDR3nt: TGTGCCAGTAGTCAGCCCCAGCATTTT
abundance: .; len: 16; j_gene: TRBJ1-5; v_gene: TRBV19; d_gene: .; CDR3aa: CASSIEWQGRHQPQHF; CDR3nt: TGTGCCAGTAGTATAGAGTGGCAGGGGCGGCATCAGCCCCAGCATTTT
abundance: .; len: 18; j_gene: TRBJ2-7; v_gene: TRBV7-2; d_gene: TRBD2; CDR3aa: CASSLEVLGREGIYEQYF; CDR3nt: TGTGCCAGCAGCTTAGAGGTCTTAGGGCGGGAGGGAATCTACGAGCAGTACTTC
abundance: .; len: 14; j_gene: TRBJ2-5; v_gene: TRBV5-4; d_gene: TRBD1; CDR3aa: CASRRDRGQETQYF; CDR3nt: TGTGCCAGCAGACGAGACAGGGGCCAAGAGACCCAGTACTTC
abundance: .; len: 14; j_gene: TRBJ1-2; v_gene: TRBV28; d_gene: TRBD1; CDR3aa: CASSTGQGVYGYTF; CDR3nt: TGTGCCAGCAGTACGGGACAGGGAGTCTATGGCTACACCTTC
abundance: .; len: 14; j_gene: TRBJ1-2; v_gene: TRBV7-6; d_gene: .; CDR3aa: CASSQGDLDYGYTF; CDR3nt: TGTGCCAGCAGCCAAGGGGATTTGGACTATGGCTACACCTTC
abundance: .; len: 14; j_gene: TRBJ2-1; v_gene: TRBV2; d_gene: .; CDR3aa: CASSESLANNEQFF; CDR3nt: TGTGCCAGCAGTGAAAGCCTAGCTAACAATGAGCAGTTCTTC
abundance: .; len: 14; j_gene: TRBJ2-2; v_gene: TRBV28; d_gene: TRBD1; CDR3aa: CASTGTGGPGELFF; CDR3nt: TGTGCCAGCACCGGGACAGGGGGACCCGGGGAGCTGTTTTTT
abundance: .; len: 14; j_gene: TRBJ2-7; v_gene: TRBV2; d_gene: .; CDR3aa: CASTESSVTYEQYF; CDR3nt: TGTGCCAGCACGGAAAGTAGCGTCACCTACGAGCAGTACTTC
abundance: .; len: 15; j_gene: TRBJ2-2; v_gene: TRBV7-8; d_gene: .; CDR3aa: CASSLDRGWTGELFF; CDR3nt: TGTGCCAGCAGCTTAGATAGGGGGTGGACCGGGGAGCTGTTTTTT
abundance: .; len: 15; j_gene: TRBJ2-7; v_gene: TRBV9; d_gene: TRBD2; CDR3aa: CASSPGTSGYYEQYF; CDR3nt: TGTGCCAGCAGCCCCGGGACTAGCGGGTACTACGAGCAGTACTTC
abundance: .; len: 16; j_gene: TRBJ2-1; v_gene: TRBV11-1; d_gene: TRBD1; CDR3aa: CASSLGRSGGRDEQFF; CDR3nt: TGTGCCAGCAGCTTAGGTCGGTCAGGGGGTCGTGATGAGCAGTTCTTC
abundance: few; len: 15; j_gene: TRBJ1-2; v_gene: TRBV7-8; d_gene: .; CDR3aa: CASSLAVRTNYGYTF; CDR3nt: TGTGCCAGCAGCTTAGCCGTCAGAACTAACTATGGCTACACCTTC
abundance: .; len: 14; j_gene: TRBJ2-7; v_gene: TRBV11-2; d_gene: .; CDR3aa: CASSLFREGYEQYF; CDR3nt: TGTGCCAGCAGCTTATTCCGGGAAGGTTACGAGCAGTACTTC
abundance: .; len: 14; j_gene: TRBJ1-2; v_gene: TRBV19; d_gene: .; CDR3aa: CASSIARGSYGYTF; CDR3nt: TGTGCCAGTAGTATCGCCAGGGGATCCTATGGCTACACCTTC
abundance: .; len: 14; j_gene: TRBJ1-5; v_gene: TRBV28; d_gene: .; CDR3aa: CASSSPPRNQAQHF; CDR3nt: TGTGCCAGCAGTTCCCCCCCGCGAAACCAGGCCCAGCATTTT
abundance: .; len: 14; j_gene: TRBJ1-1; v_gene: TRBV28; d_gene: .; CDR3aa: CASSLDSWNTEAFF; CDR3nt: TGTGCCAGCAGTTTAGACAGCTGGAACACTGAAGCTTTCTTT
abundance: .; len: 12; j_gene: TRBJ1-1; v_gene: TRBV6-6; d_gene: .; CDR3aa: CASSYVGDEAFF; CDR3nt: TGTGCCAGCAGTTACGTAGGAGACGAAGCTTTCTTT
abundance: once; len: 18; j_gene: TRBJ2-7; v_gene: TRBV5-4; d_gene: TRBD2; CDR3aa: CARIPNTGCHGRAYEQYF; CDR3nt: TGTGCCCGAATCCCAAACACGGGGTGCCACGGGAGGGCCTACGAGCAGTACTTC
abundance: .; len: 12; j_gene: TRBJ2-1; v_gene: TRBV7-3; d_gene: .; CDR3aa: CASSLGNNEQFF; CDR3nt: TGTGCCAGCAGCTTAGGCAACAATGAGCAGTTCTTC
abundance: few; len: 15; j_gene: TRBJ1-1; v_gene: TRBV18; d_gene: TRBD1; CDR3aa: CASSSVPRDRDRRDF; CDR3nt: TGTGCCAGCTCATCCGTACCCCGGGACAGAGACCGCAGGGACTTT
abundance: .; len: 13; j_gene: TRBJ2-7; v_gene: TRBV28; d_gene: TRBD2; CDR3aa: CASTPGLALRQYF; CDR3nt: TGTGCCAGCACCCCGGGACTAGCCCTACGGCAGTACTTC
abundance: .; len: 16; j_gene: TRBJ1-1; v_gene: TRBV2; d_gene: TRBD1; CDR3aa: CASSYLGTGPNTEAFF; CDR3nt: TGTGCCAGCAGTTACCTCGGGACAGGACCGAACACTGAAGCTTTCTTT
abundance: .; len: 15; j_gene: TRBJ2-5; v_gene: TRBV28; d_gene: TRBD1; CDR3aa: CASSFLTGQRGTQYF; CDR3nt: TGTGCCAGCAGTTTTTTGACAGGGCAAAGAGGGACCCAGTACTTC
abundance: .; len: 14; j_gene: TRBJ1-2; v_gene: TRBV29-1; d_gene: TRBD1; CDR3aa: CSVVGTGFSYGYTF; CDR3nt: TGCAGCGTCGTCGGGACAGGGTTTTCCTATGGCTACACCTTC
abundance: .; len: 16; j_gene: TRBJ2-3; v_gene: TRBV7-9; d_gene: TRBD2; CDR3aa: CASSLSQRETADTQYF; CDR3nt: TGTGCCAGCAGCTTAAGTCAGCGGGAGACCGCAGATACGCAGTATTTT
abundance: few; len: 14; j_gene: TRBJ2-5; v_gene: TRBV7-2; d_gene: TRBD2; CDR3aa: CASSFRGVWETQYF; CDR3nt: TGTGCCAGCAGCTTCCGGGGGGTATGGGAGACCCAGTACTTC
abundance: .; len: 14; j_gene: TRBJ1-1; v_gene: TRBV19; d_gene: .; CDR3aa: CASSSGPLGTEAFF; CDR3nt: TGTGCCAGTAGCAGCGGGCCCCTGGGGACTGAAGCTTTCTTT
abundance: few; len: 15; j_gene: TRBJ2-1; v_gene: TRBV30; d_gene: TRBD1; CDR3aa: CAWRTGDRGRNEQFF; CDR3nt: TGTGCCTGGAGAACGGGGGACAGGGGGAGAAATGAGCAGTTCTTC
abundance: .; len: 14; j_gene: TRBJ2-7; v_gene: TRBV13; d_gene: .; CDR3aa: CASSEGAIDYEQYF; CDR3nt: TGTGCCAGCAGTGAAGGGGCAATCGACTACGAGCAGTACTTC
abundance: .; len: 11; j_gene: TRBJ2-7; v_gene: TRBV20-1; d_gene: .; CDR3aa: CSAEQSYEQYF; CDR3nt: TGCAGTGCCGAACAGAGTTACGAGCAGTACTTC
abundance: .; len: 15; j_gene: TRBJ2-7; v_gene: TRBV7-6; d_gene: TRBD1; CDR3aa: CASSSPVQGVYEQYF; CDR3nt: TGTGCCAGCAGCTCCCCCGTACAGGGGGTCTACGAGCAGTACTTC
abundance: .; len: 14; j_gene: TRBJ2-1; v_gene: TRBV7-2; d_gene: TRBD2; CDR3aa: CASSPWTSNNEQFF; CDR3nt: TGTGCCAGCAGCCCATGGACTAGTAACAATGAGCAGTTCTTC
abundance: .; len: 17; j_gene: TRBJ2-7; v_gene: TRBV18; d_gene: TRBD2; CDR3aa: CASSPGMELAGGHEQYF; CDR3nt: TGTGCCAGCTCACCCGGAATGGAACTAGCGGGAGGGCACGAGCAGTACTTC